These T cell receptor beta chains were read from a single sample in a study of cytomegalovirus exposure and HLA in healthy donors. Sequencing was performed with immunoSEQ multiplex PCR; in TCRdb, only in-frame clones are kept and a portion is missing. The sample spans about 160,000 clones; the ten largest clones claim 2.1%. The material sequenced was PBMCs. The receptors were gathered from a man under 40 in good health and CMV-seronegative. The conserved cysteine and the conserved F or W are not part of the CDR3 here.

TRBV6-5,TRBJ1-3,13,ASSSTADSGNTIY
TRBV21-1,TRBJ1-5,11,ASTMQGSQPQH
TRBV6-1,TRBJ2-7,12,ASREQGSSYEQY
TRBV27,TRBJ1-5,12,ASSFSGMGQPQH
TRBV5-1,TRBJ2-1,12,ASSLAGGLPEQF
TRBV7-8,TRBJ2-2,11,ASSMGTSGELF
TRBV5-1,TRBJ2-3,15,ASSLGAGTWPTDTQY
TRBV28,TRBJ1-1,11,ASSFPRGTEAF
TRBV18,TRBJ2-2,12,ASSPPSRTGELF
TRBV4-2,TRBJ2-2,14,ASSRPGVPNTGELF
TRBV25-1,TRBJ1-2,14,ASSDGPTGGYYGYT
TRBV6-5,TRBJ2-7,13,ASRLMDRGSYEQY
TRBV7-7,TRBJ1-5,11,ASSLDLNQPQH
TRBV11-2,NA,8,ASSLYEQY
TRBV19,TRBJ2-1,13,ASSNLAGGPNEQF
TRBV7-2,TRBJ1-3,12,ASSSPDRRSTIY
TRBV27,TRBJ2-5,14,ASSLSTSGMQETQY
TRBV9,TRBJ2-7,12,ASSYSGSSYEQY
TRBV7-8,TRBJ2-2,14,ASSRLAGAYTGELF
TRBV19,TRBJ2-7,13,ASSSTTGNGHEQY
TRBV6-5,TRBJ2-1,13,ASSYAREGRNEQF
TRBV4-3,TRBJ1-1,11,ASSQVRVGEAF
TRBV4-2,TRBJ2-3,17,ASSQDRPGSSGGTDTQY
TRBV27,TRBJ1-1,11,ASRTGLFTEAF
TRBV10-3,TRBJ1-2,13,AISGKTGRDYGYT
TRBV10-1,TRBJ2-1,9,ASSTGQGIF
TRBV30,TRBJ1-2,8,AWRRGGYT
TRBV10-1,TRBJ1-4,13,ASSVTGVGVGKLF
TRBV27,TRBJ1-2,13,ASSSFETGNYGYT
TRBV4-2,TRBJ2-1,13,ASSQDWRQGNEQF
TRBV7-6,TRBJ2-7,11,ASSRGLEYEQY
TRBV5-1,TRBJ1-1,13,ASSLVEGARTEAF
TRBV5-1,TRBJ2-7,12,ASSLALAGDEQY
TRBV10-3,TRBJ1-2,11,AISEGGAGGYT
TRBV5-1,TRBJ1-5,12,ASSVGTGEQPQH
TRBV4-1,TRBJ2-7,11,ASSPTTTYEQY
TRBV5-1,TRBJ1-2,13,ASSLVADVSDGYT
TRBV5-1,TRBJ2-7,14,ASSPEPSQGDYEQY
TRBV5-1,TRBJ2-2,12,ASSLERRTGELF